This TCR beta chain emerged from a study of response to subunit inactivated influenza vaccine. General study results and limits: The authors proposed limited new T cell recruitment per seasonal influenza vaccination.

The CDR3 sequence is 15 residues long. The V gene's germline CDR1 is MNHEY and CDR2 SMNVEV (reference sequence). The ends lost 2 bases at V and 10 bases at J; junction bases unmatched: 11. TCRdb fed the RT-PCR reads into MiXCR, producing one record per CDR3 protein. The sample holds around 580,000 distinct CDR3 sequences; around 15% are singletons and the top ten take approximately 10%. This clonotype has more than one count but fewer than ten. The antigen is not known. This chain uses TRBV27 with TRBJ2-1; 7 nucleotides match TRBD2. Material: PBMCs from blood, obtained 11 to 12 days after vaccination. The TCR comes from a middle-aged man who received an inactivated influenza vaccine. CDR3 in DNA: TGTGCCAGCAGTTTAGGACTAGGTCAGTTCCAGGAGCAGTTCTTC. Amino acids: CASSLGLGQFQEQFF.